This T cell receptor (beta chain) appears in the sequencing data of a study of beta chain features in type 1 diabetes. Regarding the study as a whole: Sequencing used cDNA, and cells with high TCR expression could therefore be over-represented. People with Type 1 diabetes carried modestly yet significantly shorter TCRB CDR3s in all four CD4+ subsets. Lower insertion and higher deletion counts appeared at VDJ junctions in type 1 diabetes patients.

Notes on this clone: The target antigen is unknown.

The study reverse transcribed the entire isolated RNA, so it sequenced expressed TCRB transcripts. Method: immunoSEQ multiplex PCR; TCRdb's copy keeps in-frame clones and lacks some. The repertoire consists of approximately 300,000 clones, with roughly 11% occurring once and the leading ten covering approximately 0.016%. The authors obtained over 95% purity in all sorted populations. The TCR sequence derives from a young woman in good health. The sequenced material came from naive CD4+ T cells from blood.

The CDR3 loop reads CASSSSGQETQYF. CDR3 sequence (DNA): TGTGCCAGCAGTTCTAGCGGCCAAGAGACCCAGTACTTC. This chain joins TRBV28 and TRBJ2-5; 7 nucleotides line up with TRBD2. The CDR3 loop spans 13 amino acids. Looked up from germline, CDR1 is MDHEN and CDR2 is SYDVKM. Trimming took 4 bases from V and 1 from J; bases not matched to a gene: 0.